This TCR beta chain was identified during a study of blood T cell repertoires in COVID-19. Study at large: Material from acute and convalescent COVID-19 was sourced from the United States, Italy and Spain.

How the authors handled the data: Reference gene primers were amplified, and this amplification served to estimate nucleated cell counts. Some clones are missing from TCRdb's copy, which holds only in-frame ones; the method was immunoSEQ multiplex PCR. V and J calls and clone size are those listed in that table; D and trimming were worked out from the DNA. The sample lists fewer than 120,000 clones; 70% to 90% were seen once. The TCR originated in a human donor in a cohort sampled during active COVID-19. Sequencing input: peripheral blood.

CDR3: CASSQDIPPAGRVGGYTF. DNA of the CDR3: TGTGCCAGCAGCCAAGATATCCCCCCTGCAGGCAGGGTAGGAGGCTACACCTTC. The chain recombines TRBV3-1 (or the pseudogene TRBV3-2) with TRBJ1-2, with D possibly being TRBD1 (5 bases). V lost 0 bases to trimming and J lost 8 bases, with 25 bases between them. Germline V gene lookup returns CDR1 LGHDT and CDR2 YNNKEL (reference sequence). The CDR3 loop spans 18 amino acids.